This TCR beta chain was sequenced for a study of blood T cell repertoires in COVID-19. In the study overall: The United States, Italy and Spain supplied acute and convalescent COVID-19 samples. The cDNA or gDNA used as material had been derived from T cells, B-cell-depleted T cells, or PBMCs.

Profiled with immunoSEQ multiplex PCR; TCRdb holds only in-frame clones, not every one. Of 200,000 to 250,000 clones in the sample, around 81% were seen once. The CDR3 has 14 residues. The V end lost 1 base, the J end lost 2 bases, and 9 bases lay between the germline ends. Germline values: CDR1 SGHTA, CDR2 FQGNSA. The Seattle patients joined while their infection was active and were tracked longitudinally afterward. The V call is TRBV7-2, the J call TRBJ2-7, with D possibly matching TRBD1 (6 bases). This TCR derives from a woman older than 75 with COVID-19, enrolled during active disease. The sequencing sample was made of peripheral blood. The CDR3 DNA reads TGTGCCAGCAGCTTAGGCAGGGGAGCCTACGAGCAGTACTTC. Translation: CASSLGRGAYEQYF. Full variable domain (rest looked up from reference TRBV7-2 and TRBJ2-7): GAGVSQSPSNKVTEKGKDVELRCDPISGHTALYWYRQSLGQGLEFLIYFQGNSAPDKSGLPSDRFSAERTGGSVSTLTIQRTQQEDSAVYLCASSLGRGAYEQYFGPGTRLTVT.